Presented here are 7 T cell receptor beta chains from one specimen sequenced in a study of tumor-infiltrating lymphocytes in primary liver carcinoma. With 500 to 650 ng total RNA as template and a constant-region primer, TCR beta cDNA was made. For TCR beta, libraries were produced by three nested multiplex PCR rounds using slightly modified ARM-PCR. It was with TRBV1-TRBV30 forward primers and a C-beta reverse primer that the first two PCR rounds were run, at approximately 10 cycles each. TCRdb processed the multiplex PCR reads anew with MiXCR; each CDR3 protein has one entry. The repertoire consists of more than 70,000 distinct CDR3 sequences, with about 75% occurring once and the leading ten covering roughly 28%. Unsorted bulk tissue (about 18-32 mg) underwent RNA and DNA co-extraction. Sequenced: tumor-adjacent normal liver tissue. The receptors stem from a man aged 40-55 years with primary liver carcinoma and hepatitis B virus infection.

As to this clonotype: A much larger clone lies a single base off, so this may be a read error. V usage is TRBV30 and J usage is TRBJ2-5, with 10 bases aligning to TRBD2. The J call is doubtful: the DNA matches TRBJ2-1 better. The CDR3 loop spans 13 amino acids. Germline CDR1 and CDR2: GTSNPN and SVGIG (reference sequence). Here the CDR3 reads CAWSELAGETQFF. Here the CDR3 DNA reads TGTGCCTGGAGTGAGCTAGCGGGAGAGACCCAGTTCTTC.

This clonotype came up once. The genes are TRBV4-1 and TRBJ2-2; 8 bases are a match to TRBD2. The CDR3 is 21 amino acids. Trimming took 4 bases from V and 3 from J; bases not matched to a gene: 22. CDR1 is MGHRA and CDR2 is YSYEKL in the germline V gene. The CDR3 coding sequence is TGCGCCAGCAGCCGAGAGGGGACTTTAACGGTCCGAGCGGGAGACACCGGGGAGCTGTTTTTT. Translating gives CASSREGTLTVRAGDTGELFF.

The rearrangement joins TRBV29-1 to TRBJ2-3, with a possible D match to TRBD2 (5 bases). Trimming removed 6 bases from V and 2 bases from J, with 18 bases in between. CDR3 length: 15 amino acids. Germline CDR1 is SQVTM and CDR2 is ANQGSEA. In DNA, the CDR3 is TGCAGCGTACCTCGTGGACTGGGGTTCACAGATACGCAGTATTTT. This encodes CSVPRGLGFTDTQYF.

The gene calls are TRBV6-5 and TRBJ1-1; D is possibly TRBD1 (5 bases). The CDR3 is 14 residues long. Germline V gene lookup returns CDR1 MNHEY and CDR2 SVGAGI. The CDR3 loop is CDNSSQGKNTEAFF. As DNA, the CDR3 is TGTGACAACAGTTCTCAGGGTAAGAACACTGAAGCTTTCTTT.

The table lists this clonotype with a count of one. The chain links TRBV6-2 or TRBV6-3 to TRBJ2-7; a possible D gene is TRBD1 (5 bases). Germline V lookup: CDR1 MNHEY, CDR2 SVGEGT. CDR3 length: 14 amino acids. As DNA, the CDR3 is TGTGTCAGTAGCCGCGTAGACAGAGCCTACGAGCAGTACTTC. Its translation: CVSSRVDRAYEQYF.

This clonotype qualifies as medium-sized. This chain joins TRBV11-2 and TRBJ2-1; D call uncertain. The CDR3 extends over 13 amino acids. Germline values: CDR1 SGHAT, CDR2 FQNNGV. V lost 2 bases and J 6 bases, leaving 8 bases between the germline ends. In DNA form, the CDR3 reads TGTGCCAGCAGCTTACGGGCCGGCAATGAGCAGTTCTTC. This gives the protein CASSLRAGNEQFF. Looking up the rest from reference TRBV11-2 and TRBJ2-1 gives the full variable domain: EAGVAQSPRYKIIEKRQSVAFWCNPISGHATLYWYQQILGQGPKLLIQFQNNGVVDDSQLPKDRFSAERLKGVDSTLKIQPAKLEDSAVYLCASSLRAGNEQFFGPGTRLTVL.

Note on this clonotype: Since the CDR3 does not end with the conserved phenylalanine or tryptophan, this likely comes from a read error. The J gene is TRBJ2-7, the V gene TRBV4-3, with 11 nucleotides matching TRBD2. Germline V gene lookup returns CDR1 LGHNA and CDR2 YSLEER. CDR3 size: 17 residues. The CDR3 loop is CASSQDWSSGRAYEQYL. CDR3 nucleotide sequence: TGTGCCAGCAGCCAAGATTGGAGTAGCGGGAGGGCCTACGAGCAGTACTTG.